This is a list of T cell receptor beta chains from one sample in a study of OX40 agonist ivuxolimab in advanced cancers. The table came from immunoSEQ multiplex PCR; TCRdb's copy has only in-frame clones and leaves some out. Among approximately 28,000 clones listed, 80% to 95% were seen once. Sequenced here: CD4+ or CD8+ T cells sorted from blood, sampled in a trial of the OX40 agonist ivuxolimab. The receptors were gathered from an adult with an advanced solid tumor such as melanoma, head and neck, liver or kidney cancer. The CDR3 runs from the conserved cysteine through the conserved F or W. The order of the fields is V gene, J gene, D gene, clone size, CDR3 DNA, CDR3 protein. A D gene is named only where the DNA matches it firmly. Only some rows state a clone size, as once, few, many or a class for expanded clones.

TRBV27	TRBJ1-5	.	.	TGTGCCAGCAGTCCAGCCAGCAATCAGCCCCAGCATTTT	CASSPASNQPQHF
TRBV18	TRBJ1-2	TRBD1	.	TGTGCCAGCTCGCTCTCGAAACGGACAGGGGAAGGCTACACCTTC	CASSLSKRTGEGYTF
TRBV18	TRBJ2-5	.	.	TGTGCCAGCTCACCAGATTGGGTAAATCTCCAAGAGACCCAGTACTTC	CASSPDWVNLQETQYF
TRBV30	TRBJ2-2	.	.	TGTGCCTGGAGTCTAGGACAGAACACCGGGGAGCTGTTTTTT	CAWSLGQNTGELFF
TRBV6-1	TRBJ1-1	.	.	TGTGCCAGCAGTTGGAACACTGAAGCTTTCTTT	CASSWNTEAFF
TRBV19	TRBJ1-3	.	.	TGTGCCAGTAGTATATCCGGGGGCTCTGGAAACACCATATATTTT	CASSISGGSGNTIYF
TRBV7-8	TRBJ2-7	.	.	TGTGCCAGCAGCTTAGGACAGTACGAGCAGTACTTC	CASSLGQYEQYF
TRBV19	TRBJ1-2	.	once	TGTGCCAGTAGTATGGGGATCGACAGTTCTAACTATGGCTACACCTTC	CASSMGIDSSNYGYTF
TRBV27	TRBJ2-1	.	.	TGTGCCAGCAGTTTTTACAATGAGCAGTTCTTC	CASSFYNEQFF
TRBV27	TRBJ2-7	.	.	TGTGCCAGCAGTACATGGGGCCATAATGAGCAGTACTTC	CASSTWGHNEQYF
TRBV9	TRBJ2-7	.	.	TGTGCCAGCAGCGTAGTGGGAGACTACGAGCAGTACTTC	CASSVVGDYEQYF
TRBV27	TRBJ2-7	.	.	TGTGCCAGCAGTTTAATCGGCAGAAACTCCTACGAGCAGTACTTC	CASSLIGRNSYEQYF
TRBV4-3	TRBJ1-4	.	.	TGCGCCAGCAGCCGCTATCGCATGGACACAACTAATGAAAAACTGTTTTTT	CASSRYRMDTTNEKLFF
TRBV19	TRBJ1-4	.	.	TGTGCCAGTAGTATAGGGACGACAGTATTGGATGAAAAACTGTTTTTT	CASSIGTTVLDEKLFF
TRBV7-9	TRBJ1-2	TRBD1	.	TGTGCCAGCAGCTCAAACAGGGGGGGGACCTATGGCTACACCTTC	CASSSNRGGTYGYTF
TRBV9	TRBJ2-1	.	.	TGTGCCAGCAGCTCCTCCGGGACAGCGATTGCGGGATATGAGCAGTTCTTC	CASSSSGTAIAGYEQFF
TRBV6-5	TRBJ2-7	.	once	TGTGCCAGCAGTTACTCGATAGGCGTTATCGAGCAGTACTTC	CASSYSIGVIEQYF
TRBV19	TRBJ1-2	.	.	TGTGCCAGTAGTATCATAGAGCCTCCGGGAAATGGCTACACCTTC	CASSIIEPPGNGYTF
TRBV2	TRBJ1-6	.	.	TGTGCCAGCAGTCTGGGGGGCCATAATTCACCCCTCCACTTT	CASSLGGHNSPLHF
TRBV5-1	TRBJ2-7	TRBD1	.	TGCGCCAGCAGCCTTCTCGGGACAGGTCATAACGAGCAGTACTTC	CASSLLGTGHNEQYF
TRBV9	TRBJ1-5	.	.	TGTGCCAGCAGCGTGAGCCCGGGGAGGGCGGATCAGCCCCAGCATTTT	CASSVSPGRADQPQHF
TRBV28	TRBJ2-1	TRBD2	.	TGTGCCAGCCACGGGACTAGCGTCACGAATGAGCAGTTCTTC	CASHGTSVTNEQFF
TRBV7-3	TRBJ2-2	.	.	TGTGCCAGCAGCTTAACAGGGGGAGTAACCGGGGAGCTGTTTTTT	CASSLTGGVTGELFF
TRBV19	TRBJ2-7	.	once	TGTGCCTCCTCCGTCGGGACTTCCTCCTACGAGCAGTACTTC	CASSVGTSSYEQYF
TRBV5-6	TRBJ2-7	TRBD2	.	TGTGCCAGCAGCTTGGGCCTAGATACTAGCGGGGGTTACGAGCAGTACTTC	CASSLGLDTSGGYEQYF
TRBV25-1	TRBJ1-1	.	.	TGTGCCAGCAGAGAACAGGGAAACACTGAAGCTTTCTTT	CASREQGNTEAFF
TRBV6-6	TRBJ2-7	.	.	TGTGCCAGCAGTTACTCGTGGGACACAGGGACTTACGAGCAGTACTTC	CASSYSWDTGTYEQYF
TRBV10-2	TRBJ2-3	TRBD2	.	TGCGCCAGCATCCGGACTAGCGGGGGGGCAGTCGCAGATACGCAGTATTTT	CASIRTSGGAVADTQYF
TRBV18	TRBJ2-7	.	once	TGTGCCAGCTCGACCGGCGGGCCGTCCTACGAGCAGTACTTC	CASSTGGPSYEQYF
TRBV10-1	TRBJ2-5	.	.	TGCGCCAGCAGTGAAGTGGGCCAAGAGACCCAGTACTTC	CASSEVGQETQYF
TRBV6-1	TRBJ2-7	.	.	TGTGCCAGCAGAGCCGGGCTGTCCTACGAGCAGTACTTC	CASRAGLSYEQYF
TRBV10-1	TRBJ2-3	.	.	TGCGCCAGCAGTCCCGGGTGGGGAATAGTCGAAGACACAGATACGCAGTATTTT	CASSPGWGIVEDTDTQYF
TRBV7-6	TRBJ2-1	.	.	TGTGCCAGCAGCTTACGGGACGGCTACAATGAGCAGTTCTTC	CASSLRDGYNEQFF
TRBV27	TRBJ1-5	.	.	TGTGCCAGCAGTTTATCAGGGGTGAATCAGCCCCAGCATTTT	CASSLSGVNQPQHF
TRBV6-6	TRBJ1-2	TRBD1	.	TGTGCCAGCAGTTTTCCGGGACAGGGTTTCTACACCTTC	CASSFPGQGFYTF
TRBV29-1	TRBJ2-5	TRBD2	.	TGCAGCGCTCGCGGACGGCGGGGGGAGACCCAGTACTTC	CSARGRRGETQYF
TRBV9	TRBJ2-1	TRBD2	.	TGTGCCAGCAGCGGGACTAGCCTGTACAATGAGCAGTTCTTC	CASSGTSLYNEQFF
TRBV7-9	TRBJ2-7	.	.	TGTGCCAGCAGCTTGGCAGGAGGGAGCTCCTACGAGCAGTACTTC	CASSLAGGSSYEQYF
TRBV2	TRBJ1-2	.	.	TGTGCCAGCAGTGGGAAGACTGGACCGGCTGCTGGCTACACCTTC	CASSGKTGPAAGYTF
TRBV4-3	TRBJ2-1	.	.	TGCGCCAGCAGCCAAGATTTGAGGGGGGGCTCCTACAATGAGCAGTTCTTC	CASSQDLRGGSYNEQFF
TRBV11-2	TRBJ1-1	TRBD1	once	TGTGCCAGCAGCCCAGGGGGTTGGAACACTGAAGCTTTCTTT	CASSPGGWNTEAFF
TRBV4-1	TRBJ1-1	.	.	TGCGCCAGCGGGGGGTCCATGAACACTGAAGCTTTCTTT	CASGGSMNTEAFF
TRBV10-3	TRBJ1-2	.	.	TGTGCCATCTCATCCGTTAACTATGGCTACACCTTC	CAISSVNYGYTF
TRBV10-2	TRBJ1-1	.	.	TGCGCCAGCAGTGAGAACACTGAAGCTTTCTTT	CASSENTEAFF
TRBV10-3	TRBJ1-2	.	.	TGTGCCATCAGTGAATCTGCAGCAGGAGCTAACTATGGCTACACCTTC	CAISESAAGANYGYTF
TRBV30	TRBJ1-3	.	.	TGTGCCTGGAGCGGTTGGGTCTTTGGAAACACCATATATTTT	CAWSGWVFGNTIYF